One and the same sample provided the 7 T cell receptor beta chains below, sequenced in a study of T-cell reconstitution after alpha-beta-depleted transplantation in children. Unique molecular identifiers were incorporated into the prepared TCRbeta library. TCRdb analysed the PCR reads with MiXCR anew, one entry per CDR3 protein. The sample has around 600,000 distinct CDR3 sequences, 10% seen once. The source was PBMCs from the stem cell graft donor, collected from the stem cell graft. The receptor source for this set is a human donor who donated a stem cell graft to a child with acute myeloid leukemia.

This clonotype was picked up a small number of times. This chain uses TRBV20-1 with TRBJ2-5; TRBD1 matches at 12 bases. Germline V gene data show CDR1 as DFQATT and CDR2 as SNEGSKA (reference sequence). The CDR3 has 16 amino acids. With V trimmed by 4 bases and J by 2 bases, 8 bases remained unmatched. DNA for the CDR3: TGCAGTGCTACCGGGACAGGGGGCATACGACAAGAGACCCAGTACTTC. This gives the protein CSATGTGGIRQETQYF.

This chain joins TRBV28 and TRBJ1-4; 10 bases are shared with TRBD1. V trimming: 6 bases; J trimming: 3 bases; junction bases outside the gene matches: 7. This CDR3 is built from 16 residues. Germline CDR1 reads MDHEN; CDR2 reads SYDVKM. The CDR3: CASRSTGGASNEKLFF. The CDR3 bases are TGTGCCAGCAGATCGACAGGGGGCGCTTCTAATGAAAAACTGTTTTTT. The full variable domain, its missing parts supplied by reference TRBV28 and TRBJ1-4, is DVKVTQSSRYLVKRTGEKVFLECVQDMDHENMFWYRQDPGLGLRLIYFSYDVKMKEKGDIPEGYSVSREKKERFSLILESASTNQTSMYLCASRSTGGASNEKLFFGSGTQLSVL.

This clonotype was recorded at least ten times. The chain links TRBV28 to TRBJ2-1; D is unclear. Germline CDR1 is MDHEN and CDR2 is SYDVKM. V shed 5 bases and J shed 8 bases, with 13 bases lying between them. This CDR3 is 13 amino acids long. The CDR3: CASSRRLQDEQFF. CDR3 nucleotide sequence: TGTGCCAGCAGTCGGAGATTGCAGGATGAGCAGTTCTTC.

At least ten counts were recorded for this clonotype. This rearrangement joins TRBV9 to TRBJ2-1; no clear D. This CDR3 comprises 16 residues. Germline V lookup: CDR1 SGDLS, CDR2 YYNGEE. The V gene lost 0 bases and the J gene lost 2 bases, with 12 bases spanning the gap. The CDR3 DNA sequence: TGTGCCAGCAGCGTAGGCCCGGGCGGCACCTACAATGAGCAGTTCTTC. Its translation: CASSVGPGGTYNEQFF. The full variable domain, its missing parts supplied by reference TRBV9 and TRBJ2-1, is DSGVTQTPKHLITATGQRVTLRCSPRSGDLSVYWYQQSLDQGLQFLIQYYNGEERAKGNILERFSAQQFPDLHSELNLSSLELGDSALYFCASSVGPGGTYNEQFFGPGTRLTVL.

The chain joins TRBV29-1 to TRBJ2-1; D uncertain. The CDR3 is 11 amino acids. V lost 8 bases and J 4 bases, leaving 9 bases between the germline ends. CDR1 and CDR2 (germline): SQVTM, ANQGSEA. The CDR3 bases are TGCAGCTGGCTAGGGTACAATGAGCAGTTCTTC. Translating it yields CSWLGYNEQFF.

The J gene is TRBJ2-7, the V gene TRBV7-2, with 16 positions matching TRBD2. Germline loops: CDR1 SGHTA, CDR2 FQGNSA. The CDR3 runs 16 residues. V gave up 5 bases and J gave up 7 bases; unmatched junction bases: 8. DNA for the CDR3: TGTGCCAGCAGCCTACTAGAGGGACTAGCGGGGGGGGAGCAGTACTTC. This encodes CASSLLEGLAGGEQYF.

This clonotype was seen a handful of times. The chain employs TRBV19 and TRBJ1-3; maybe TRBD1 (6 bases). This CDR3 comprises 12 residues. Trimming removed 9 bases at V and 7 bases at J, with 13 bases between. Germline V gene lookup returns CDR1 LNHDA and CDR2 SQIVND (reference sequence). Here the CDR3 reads CASTTGKNTIYF. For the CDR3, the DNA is TGTGCCAGCACGACAGGAAAGAACACCATATATTTT.